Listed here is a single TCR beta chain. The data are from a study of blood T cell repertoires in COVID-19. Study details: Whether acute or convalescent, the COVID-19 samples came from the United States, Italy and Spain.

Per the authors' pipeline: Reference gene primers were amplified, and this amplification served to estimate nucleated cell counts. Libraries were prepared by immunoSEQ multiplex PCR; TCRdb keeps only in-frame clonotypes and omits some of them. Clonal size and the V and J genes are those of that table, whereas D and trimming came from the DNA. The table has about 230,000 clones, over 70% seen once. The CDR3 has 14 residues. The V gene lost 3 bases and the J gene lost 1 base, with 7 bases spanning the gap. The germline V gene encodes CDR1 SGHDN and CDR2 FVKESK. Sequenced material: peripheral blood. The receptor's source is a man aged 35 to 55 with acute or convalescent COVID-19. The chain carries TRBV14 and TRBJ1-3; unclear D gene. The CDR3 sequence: CASSHLSSGNTIYF. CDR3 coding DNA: TGTGCCAGCAGCCATCTCAGTTCTGGAAACACCATATATTTT.